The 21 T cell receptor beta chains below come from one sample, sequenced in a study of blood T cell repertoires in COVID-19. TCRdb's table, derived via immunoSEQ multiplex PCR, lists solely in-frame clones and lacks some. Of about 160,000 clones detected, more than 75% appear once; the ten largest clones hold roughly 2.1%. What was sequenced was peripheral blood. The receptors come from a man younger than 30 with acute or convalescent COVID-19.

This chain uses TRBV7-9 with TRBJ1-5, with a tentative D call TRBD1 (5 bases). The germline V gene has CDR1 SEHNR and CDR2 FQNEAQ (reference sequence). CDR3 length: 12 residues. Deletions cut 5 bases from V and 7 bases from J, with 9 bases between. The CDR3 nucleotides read TGTGCCAGCAGCCGACAGTCGCAGCCCCAGCATTTT. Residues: CASSRQSQPQHF. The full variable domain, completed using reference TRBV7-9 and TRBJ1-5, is DTGVSQNPRHKITKRGQNVTFRCDPISEHNRLYWYRQTLGQGPEFLTYFQNEAQLEKSRLLSDRFSAERPKGSFSTLEIQRTEQGDSAMYLCASSRQSQPQHFGDGTRLSIL.

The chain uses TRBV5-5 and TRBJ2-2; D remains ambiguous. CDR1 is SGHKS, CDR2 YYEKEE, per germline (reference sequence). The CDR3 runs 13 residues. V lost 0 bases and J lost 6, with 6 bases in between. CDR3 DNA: TGTGCCAGCAGCTTGGCCGCAGCCGGGGAGCTGTTTTTT. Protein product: CASSLAAAGELFF. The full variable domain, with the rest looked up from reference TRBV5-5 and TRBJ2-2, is DAGVTQSPTHLIKTRGQQVTLRCSPISGHKSVSWYQQVLGQGPQFIFQYYEKEERGRGNFPDRFSARQFPNYSSELNVNALLLGDSALYLCASSLAAAGELFFGEGSRLTVL.

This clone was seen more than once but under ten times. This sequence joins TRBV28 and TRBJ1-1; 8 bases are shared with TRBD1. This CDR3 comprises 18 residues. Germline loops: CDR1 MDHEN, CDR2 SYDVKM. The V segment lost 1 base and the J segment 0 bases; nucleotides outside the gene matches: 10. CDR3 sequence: CASSLFWGTGRMNTEAFF. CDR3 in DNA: TGTGCCAGCAGTTTATTTTGGGGGACAGGTCGTATGAACACTGAAGCTTTCTTT.

CDR3 sequence reads: CASSSDFNYGYTF. The DNA for the CDR3 is TGTGCCAGCAGTTCTGACTTTAACTATGGCTACACCTTC. This chain uses TRBV11-2 with TRBJ1-2; D unresolved. The V and J ends lost 6 bases and 1 base respectively, with 9 bases between them. CDR1 is SGHAT and CDR2 is FQNNGV in the germline V gene. The CDR3 runs to 13 residues.

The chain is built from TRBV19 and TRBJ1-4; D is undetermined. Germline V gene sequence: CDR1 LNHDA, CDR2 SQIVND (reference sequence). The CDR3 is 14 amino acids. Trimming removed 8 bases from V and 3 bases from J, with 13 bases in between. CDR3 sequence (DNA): TGTGCCAGTCACAGTTTGAAAGCTAATGAAAAACTGTTTTTT. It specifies CASHSLKANEKLFF.

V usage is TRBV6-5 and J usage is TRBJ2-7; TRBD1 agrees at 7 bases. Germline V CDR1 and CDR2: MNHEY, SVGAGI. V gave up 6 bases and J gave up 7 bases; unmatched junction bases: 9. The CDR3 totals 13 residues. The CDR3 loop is CASSRQGLGEQYF. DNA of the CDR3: TGTGCCAGCAGCAGACAGGGCCTGGGGGAGCAGTACTTC.

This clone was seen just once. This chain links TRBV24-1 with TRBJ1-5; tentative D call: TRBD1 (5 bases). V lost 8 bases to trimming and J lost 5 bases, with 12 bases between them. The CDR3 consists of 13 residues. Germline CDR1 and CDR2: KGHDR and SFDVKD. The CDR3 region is CATIETGDQPQHF. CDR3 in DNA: TGTGCCACCATTGAGACGGGGGATCAGCCCCAGCATTTT.

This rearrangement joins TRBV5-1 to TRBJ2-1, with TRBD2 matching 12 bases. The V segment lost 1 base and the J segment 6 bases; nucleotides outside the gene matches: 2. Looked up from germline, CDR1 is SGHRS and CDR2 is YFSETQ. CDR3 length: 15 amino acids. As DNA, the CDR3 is TGCGCCAGCAGCTTGTCACTAGCGGGAGGCAATGAGCAGTTCTTC. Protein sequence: CASSLSLAGGNEQFF.

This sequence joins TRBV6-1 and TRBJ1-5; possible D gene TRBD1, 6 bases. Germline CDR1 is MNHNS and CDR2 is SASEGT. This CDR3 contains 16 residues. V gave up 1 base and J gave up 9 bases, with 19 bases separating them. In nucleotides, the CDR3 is TGTGCCAGCAGTGAAGAGGGCCACAGGGTTCGGGCGCCCCAGCATTTT. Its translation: CASSEEGHRVRAPQHF.

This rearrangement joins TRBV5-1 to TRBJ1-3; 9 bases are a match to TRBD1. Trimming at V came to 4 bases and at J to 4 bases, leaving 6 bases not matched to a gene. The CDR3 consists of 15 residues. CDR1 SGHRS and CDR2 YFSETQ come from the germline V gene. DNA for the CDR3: TGCGCCAGCAGCCTCCGGACAGGGGAAGGAAACACCATATATTTT. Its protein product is CASSLRTGEGNTIYF.

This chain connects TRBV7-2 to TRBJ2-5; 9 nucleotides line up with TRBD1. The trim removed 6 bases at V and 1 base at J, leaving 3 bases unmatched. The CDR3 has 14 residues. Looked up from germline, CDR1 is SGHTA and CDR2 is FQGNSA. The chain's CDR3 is CASRLDRGQETQYF. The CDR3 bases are TGTGCCAGCAGGTTGGACAGGGGCCAAGAGACCCAGTACTTC.

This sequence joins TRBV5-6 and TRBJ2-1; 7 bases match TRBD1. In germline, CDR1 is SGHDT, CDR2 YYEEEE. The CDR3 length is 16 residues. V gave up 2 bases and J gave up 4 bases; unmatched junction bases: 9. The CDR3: CASSFTDRVGYNEQFF. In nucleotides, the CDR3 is TGTGCCAGCAGCTTTACCGACAGGGTCGGGTACAATGAGCAGTTCTTC.

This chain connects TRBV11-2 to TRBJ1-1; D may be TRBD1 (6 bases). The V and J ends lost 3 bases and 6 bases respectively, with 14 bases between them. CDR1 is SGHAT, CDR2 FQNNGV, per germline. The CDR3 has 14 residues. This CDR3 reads CASSLATGPAEAFF. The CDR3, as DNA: TGTGCCAGCAGCTTGGCAACAGGGCCCGCTGAAGCTTTCTTT.

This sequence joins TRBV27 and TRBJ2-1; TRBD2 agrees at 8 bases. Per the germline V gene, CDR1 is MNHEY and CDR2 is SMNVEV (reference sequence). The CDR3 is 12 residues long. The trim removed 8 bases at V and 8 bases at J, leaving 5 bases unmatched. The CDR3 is CASRGGRHEQFF. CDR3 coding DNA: TGTGCCAGCCGGGGGGGCCGCCATGAGCAGTTCTTC.

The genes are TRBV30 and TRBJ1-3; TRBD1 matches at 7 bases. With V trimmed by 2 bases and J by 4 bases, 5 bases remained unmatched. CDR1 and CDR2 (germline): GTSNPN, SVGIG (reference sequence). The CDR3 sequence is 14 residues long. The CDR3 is CAWSKGARGNTIYF. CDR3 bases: TGTGCCTGGAGTAAGGGGGCGAGAGGAAACACCATATATTTT.

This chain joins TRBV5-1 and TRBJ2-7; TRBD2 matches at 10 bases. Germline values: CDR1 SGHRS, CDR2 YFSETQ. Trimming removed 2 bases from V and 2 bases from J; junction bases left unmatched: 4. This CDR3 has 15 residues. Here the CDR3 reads CASSFSSGGPYEQYF. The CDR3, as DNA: TGCGCCAGCAGCTTCTCTAGCGGGGGCCCCTACGAGCAGTACTTC.

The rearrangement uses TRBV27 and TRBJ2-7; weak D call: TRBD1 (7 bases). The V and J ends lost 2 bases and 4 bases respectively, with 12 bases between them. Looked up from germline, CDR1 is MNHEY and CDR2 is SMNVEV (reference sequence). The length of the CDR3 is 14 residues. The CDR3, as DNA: TGTGCCAGCAGTTTAGAGCCAGGGGGGTACGAGCAGTACTTC. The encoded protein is CASSLEPGGYEQYF.

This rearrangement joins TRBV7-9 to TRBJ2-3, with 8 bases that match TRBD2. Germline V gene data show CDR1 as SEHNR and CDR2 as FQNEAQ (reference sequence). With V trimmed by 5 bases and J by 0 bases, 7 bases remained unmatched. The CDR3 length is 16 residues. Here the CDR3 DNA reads TGTGCCAGCAGCCCCCTAGCGGGCCTTAGCACAGATACGCAGTATTTT. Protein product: CASSPLAGLSTDTQYF.

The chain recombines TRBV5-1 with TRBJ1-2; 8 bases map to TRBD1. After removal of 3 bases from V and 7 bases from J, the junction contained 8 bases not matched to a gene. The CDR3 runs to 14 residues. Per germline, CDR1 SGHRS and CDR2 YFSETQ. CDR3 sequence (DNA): TGCGCCAGCAGCTCCTCGGACAGGGTGCGTGGCTACACCTTC. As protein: CASSSSDRVRGYTF.

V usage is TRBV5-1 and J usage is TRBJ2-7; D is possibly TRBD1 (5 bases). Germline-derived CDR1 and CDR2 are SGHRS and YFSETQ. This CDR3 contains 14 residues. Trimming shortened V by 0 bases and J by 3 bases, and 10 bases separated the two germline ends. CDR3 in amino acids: CASSLAGPVYEQYF. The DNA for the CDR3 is TGCGCCAGCAGCTTGGCAGGGCCAGTCTACGAGCAGTACTTC.

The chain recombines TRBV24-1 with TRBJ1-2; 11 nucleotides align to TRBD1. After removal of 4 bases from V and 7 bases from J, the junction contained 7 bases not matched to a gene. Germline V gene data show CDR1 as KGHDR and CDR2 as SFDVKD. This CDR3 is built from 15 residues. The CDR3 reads CATSDSGQGDGGYTF. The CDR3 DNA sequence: TGTGCCACCAGTGACTCGGGACAGGGGGATGGTGGCTACACCTTC.